One and the same sample provided the 32 T cell receptor beta chains below, sequenced in a study of OX40 agonist ivuxolimab in advanced cancers. Using immunoSEQ multiplex PCR, the repertoire was profiled, and TCRdb retains in-frame clones only, with some absent. The sample carries tens of thousands of clones, about 83% recorded once. The material sequenced was CD4+ or CD8+ T cells sorted from blood, taken in a trial of the OX40 agonist ivuxolimab. The receptor set was obtained from an adult with an advanced solid tumor such as melanoma, head and neck, liver or kidney cancer.

The table lists this clone with many counts. This rearrangement joins TRBV21-1 to TRBJ1-3. TRBV21-1 is a pseudogene. CDR3 length equals 16 residues. The CDR3 spells CASSKSHIGAGNTIYF. As DNA, the CDR3 is TGTGCCAGCAGCAAAAGCCATATCGGGGCTGGAAACACCATATATTTT.

This clone was seen just once. This chain joins TRBV9 and TRBJ1-2; possibly TRBD1 for D (6 bases). The germline V gene encodes CDR1 SGDLS and CDR2 YYNGEE. The CDR3 has 17 residues. V lost 4 bases, J lost 2 bases, and 21 bases lay in between. The CDR3 nucleotides read TGTGCCAGCAGCTCCCGGACGGGGGGCAGGGGAAACTATGGCTACACCTTC. As protein: CASSSRTGGRGNYGYTF.

This sequence joins TRBV7-2 and TRBJ2-1; 7 nucleotides align to TRBD1. The junction had 6 bases not matched to a gene; V was cut back by 2 bases and J by 2 bases. CDR1 is SGHTA and CDR2 is FQGNSA in the germline V gene. The length of the CDR3 is 16 residues. CDR3 DNA: TGTGCCAGCAGCTTATGGCCGGGACAGCCCTACAATGAGCAGTTCTTC. Translated: CASSLWPGQPYNEQFF.

V gene TRBV4-1 combines with J gene TRBJ2-7; 8 positions match TRBD2. V shed 0 bases, J shed 4 bases, and the junction held 8 bases outside the gene matches. The CDR3 extends over 16 amino acids. Germline CDR1 and CDR2: MGHRA and YSYEKL. The CDR3 sequence: CASSQDGAGAQYEQYF. The CDR3 region has the DNA TGCGCCAGCAGCCAAGACGGAGCGGGGGCTCAGTACGAGCAGTACTTC.

The chain is built from TRBV27 and TRBJ1-4; weak D call: TRBD1 (6 bases). With 3 bases removed from V and 12 bases from J, the gap between germline ends came to 14 bases. Germline V gene data show CDR1 as MNHEY and CDR2 as SMNVEV (reference sequence). CDR3 length equals 13 residues. This chain's CDR3 is CASSLGREGELFF. The CDR3 region has the DNA TGTGCCAGCAGTTTGGGTAGAGAGGGGGAACTGTTTTTT.

This chain joins TRBV21-1 and TRBJ2-3; TRBD1 reflects the table's D call only, with no check against the DNA. TRBV21-1 is a listed pseudogene. The CDR3 spans 14 residues. CDR3 nucleotide sequence: TGTGCCAGCAGCAACCGGGACAGGGAAGATACGCAGTATTTT. Translating gives CASSNRDREDTQYF.

This chain connects TRBV28 to TRBJ1-2; D is ambiguous. Germline-derived CDR1 and CDR2 are MDHEN and SYDVKM. V was cut by 6 bases and J by 3 bases, with 14 bases left in between. CDR3 length: 14 amino acids. This chain's CDR3 is CASSPLMPDYGYTF. The CDR3 DNA sequence: TGTGCCAGCAGCCCCCTCATGCCCGACTATGGCTACACCTTC.

This sequence joins TRBV27 and TRBJ1-1; D remains ambiguous. This CDR3 is 13 amino acids long. Trimming pared 4 bases from V and 1 base from J, leaving 7 bases between. Germline V gives CDR1 MNHEY, CDR2 SMNVEV (reference sequence). CDR3 in amino acids: CASSWTSNTEAFF. CDR3 sequence (DNA): TGTGCCAGCAGTTGGACTTCGAACACTGAAGCTTTCTTT.

The chain combines TRBV2 with TRBJ2-5, with D unresolved. This CDR3 spans 14 amino acids. Trimming shortened V by 4 bases and J by 1 base, and 10 bases separated the two germline ends. Germline CDR1 reads SNHLY; CDR2 reads FYNNEI. The CDR3 is CASSVILSQETQYF. The CDR3 bases are TGTGCCAGCAGTGTCATCCTCTCCCAAGAGACCCAGTACTTC.

The rearrangement links TRBV18 to TRBJ2-5; 7 nucleotides align to TRBD2. V dropped 3 bases and J dropped 5; count of bases not matched to a gene: 6. Germline V gives CDR1 KGHSH, CDR2 LQKENI. CDR3 length: 14 amino acids. CDR3 coding DNA: TGTGCCAGCTCACCTCGGGCCGGGAGGGAGACCCAGTACTTC. This codes for CASSPRAGRETQYF.

The genes are TRBV7-9 and TRBJ1-1; D is possibly TRBD1 (5 bases). Per germline, CDR1 SEHNR and CDR2 FQNEAQ (reference sequence). Trimming cost V 6 bases and J 2 bases, with 13 bases left between them. The CDR3 runs 14 residues. The CDR3 protein is CASRLPGRNTEAFF. In DNA, the CDR3 is TGTGCCAGCAGGCTCCCGGGACGCAACACTGAAGCTTTCTTT.

The chain's CDR3 is CSVLKQVSTEAFF. DNA of the CDR3: TGCAGCGTTCTGAAACAGGTGAGCACTGAAGCTTTCTTT. The chain carries TRBV29-1 and TRBJ1-1, with D perhaps TRBD1 (5 bases). CDR1 is SQVTM and CDR2 is ANQGSEA in the germline V gene. The CDR3 sequence is 13 residues long. Trimming removed 5 bases at V and 4 bases at J, with 14 bases between.

The V call is TRBV6-6, the J call TRBJ2-7; the D call may be TRBD1 or TRBD2 (5 bases each). The V end was cut by 5 bases, the J end by 3 bases, with 8 bases between. The CDR3 length is 12 residues. CDR1 is MNHNY, CDR2 SVGAGI, per germline (reference sequence). CDR3 DNA: TGTGCCAGCAGTGGGGGAGACTACGAGCAGTACTTC. Protein product: CASSGGDYEQYF.

The V call is TRBV7-9, the J call TRBJ2-7; weak D call: TRBD1 (5 bases). Germline CDR1 is SEHNR and CDR2 is FQNEAQ (reference sequence). Trimming removed 3 bases from V and 6 bases from J, with 12 bases in between. The CDR3 runs 13 residues. The CDR3 DNA reads as TGTGCCAGCAGCTTGTTAGGACAAGCCGAGCAGTACTTC. Translated, it gives CASSLLGQAEQYF.

The chain links TRBV7-9 to TRBJ1-1; D unresolved. The length of the CDR3 is 13 residues. Trimming cost V 0 bases and J 5 bases, with 7 bases left between them. CDR1 SEHNR and CDR2 FQNEAQ come from the germline V gene (reference sequence). CDR3 in amino acids: CASSLAVGTEAFF. Here the CDR3 DNA reads TGTGCCAGCAGCTTAGCGGTGGGAACTGAAGCTTTCTTT.

The chain employs TRBV13 and TRBJ2-7; TRBD2 agrees at 14 bases. V trimming: 0 bases; J trimming: 1 base; junction bases outside the gene matches: 2. The germline V gene has CDR1 PRHDT and CDR2 FYEKMQ (reference sequence). This CDR3 comprises 17 residues. CDR3 nucleotide sequence: TGTGCCAGCAGCTTAGGGACTAGCGGGGGGGCATCCTACGAGCAGTACTTC. Translating gives CASSLGTSGGASYEQYF. The whole variable domain, filled in from reference TRBV13 and TRBJ2-7, reads AAGVIQSPRHLIKEKRETATLKCYPIPRHDTVYWYQQGPGQDPQFLISFYEKMQSDKGSIPDRFSAQQFSDYHSELNMSSLELGDSALYFCASSLGTSGGASYEQYFGPGTRLTVT.

The J gene is TRBJ2-7, the V gene TRBV21-1; the D call in the table, TRBD2, was not verified against the DNA. TRBV21-1 represents a pseudogene. The CDR3 contains 15 residues. In DNA form, the CDR3 reads TGTGCCAGCAGCTCCCGGAGCGGGGGGATATACGAGCAGTACTTC. Amino acid sequence: CASSSRSGGIYEQYF.

The sample holds one count of this clone. The chain employs TRBV27 and TRBJ1-4; unclear D gene. This CDR3 comprises 15 residues. The ends were cut back, 0 bases at V and 7 bases at J, with 12 bases in the middle. Germline V gene lookup returns CDR1 MNHEY and CDR2 SMNVEV (reference sequence). In DNA form, the CDR3 reads TGTGCCAGCAGTTTATCCGGCGCTCTTGGTGAAAAACTGTTTTTT. It encodes CASSLSGALGEKLFF.

V usage is TRBV5-4 and J usage is TRBJ1-1, with 7 bases aligning to TRBD1. The CDR3 totals 14 residues. Germline V gene lookup returns CDR1 SGHNT and CDR2 YYREEE (reference sequence). The J segment lost 4 bases and the V segment lost 4 bases, leaving 7 bases of the junction unmatched. CDR3 DNA sequence: TGTGCCAGCAGCCCTACCGGGACAGCCACTGAAGCTTTCTTT. Its protein product is CASSPTGTATEAFF. The complete variable domain, with remaining parts taken from reference TRBV5-4 and TRBJ1-1, reads ETGVTQSPTHLIKTRGQQVTLRCSSQSGHNTVSWYQQALGQGPQFIFQYYREEENGRGNFPPRFSGLQFPNYSSELNVNALELDDSALYLCASSPTGTATEAFFGQGTRLTVV.

V usage is TRBV19 and J usage is TRBJ1-5; D is ambiguous. There are 15 residues in the CDR3. Germline CDR1 is LNHDA and CDR2 is SQIVND (reference sequence). Deletions cut 9 bases from V and 3 bases from J, with 18 bases between. Here the CDR3 reads CASRLREGANQPQHF. The CDR3 nucleotides are TGTGCCAGCCGTCTGAGGGAGGGAGCCAATCAGCCCCAGCATTTT.

In nucleotides, the CDR3 is TGTGCCAGCAGCTCCAGCGGGGGGGCGGTAAGGGAGCAGTACTTC. Protein product: CASSSSGGAVREQYF. This chain joins TRBV7-6 and TRBJ2-7, with 10 positions matching TRBD2. The CDR3 runs 15 residues. Germline lookup yields CDR1 SGHVS and CDR2 FNYEAQ. Trimming took 4 bases from V and 7 from J; bases not matched to a gene: 10.

The J gene is TRBJ2-7, the V gene TRBV6-5; 10 nucleotides align to TRBD1. This CDR3 has 14 amino acids. After removal of 2 bases from V and 6 bases from J, the junction contained 4 bases not matched to a gene. The V gene's germline CDR1 is MNHEY and CDR2 SVGAGI. The DNA for the CDR3 is TGTGCCAGCAGTTACCCCGGGACAGGGGCCGAGCAGTACTTC. It is translated as CASSYPGTGAEQYF.

The chain carries TRBV27 and TRBJ1-5; tentatively, D is TRBD1 (6 bases). This CDR3 spans 14 amino acids. The V end was cut by 3 bases, the J end by 6 bases, with 12 bases between. Germline CDR1 and CDR2: MNHEY and SMNVEV (reference sequence). In nucleotides, the CDR3 is TGTGCCAGCAGTTTGCAGGGGATTGGTCAGCCCCAGCATTTT. Translation: CASSLQGIGQPQHF.

This clone has only a few counts. The J gene is TRBJ1-2, the V gene TRBV2; the D is unclear. The germline V gene encodes CDR1 SNHLY and CDR2 FYNNEI. Trimming stripped 6 bases from V and 4 bases from J, with 9 bases between. The CDR3 loop spans 12 amino acids. Here the CDR3 reads CASRGTAYGYTF. The CDR3, as DNA: TGTGCCAGCAGGGGAACAGCCTATGGCTACACCTTC.

The chain joins TRBV9 to TRBJ2-5; no reliable D call. This CDR3 contains 14 residues. Trimming removed 0 bases from V and 0 bases from J, with 6 bases in between. The germline V gene encodes CDR1 SGDLS and CDR2 YYNGEE. The CDR3, as DNA: TGTGCCAGCAGCGTAGATATGTACCAAGAGACCCAGTACTTC. Translation: CASSVDMYQETQYF.

The chain joins TRBV7-8 to TRBJ2-1; D remains unclear. The CDR3 has 16 amino acids. Germline CDR1 and CDR2: SGHVS and FQNEAQ. Deletions cut 2 bases from V and 4 bases from J, with 15 bases between. CDR3 in DNA: TGTGCCAGCAGCTTAATAAGGGAACCCCCTTACAATGAGCAGTTCTTC. Protein product: CASSLIREPPYNEQFF.

The V gene is TRBV7-7, the J gene TRBJ2-1; possible D gene TRBD1, 7 bases. CDR1 and CDR2 from the germline V gene are SSHAT and FNYEAQ (reference sequence). Trimming shortened V by 5 bases and J by 8 bases, and 16 bases separated the two germline ends. CDR3 length equals 14 residues. CDR3 nucleotides: TGTGCCAGCAGCGAGATGCCAGGGGGGTATGAGCAGTTCTTC. Residues: CASSEMPGGYEQFF.

The chain is built from TRBV15 and TRBJ2-7; 7 nucleotides line up with TRBD1. The J segment lost 2 bases and the V segment lost 3 bases, leaving 4 bases of the junction unmatched. The CDR3 totals 14 residues. Germline values: CDR1 LNHNV, CDR2 YYDKDF (reference sequence). CDR3 loop: CATSSRDSPYEQYF. CDR3 DNA: TGTGCCACCAGCAGCCGGGACAGTCCCTACGAGCAGTACTTC.

The chain is built from TRBV7-6 and TRBJ2-6; D is unclear. Germline CDR1 reads SGHVS; CDR2 reads FNYEAQ. The V gene lost 5 bases and the J gene lost 5 bases, with 19 bases spanning the gap. This CDR3 spans 17 amino acids. The CDR3 loop reads CASSQPPSQSRANVLTF. CDR3 nucleotides: TGTGCCAGCAGCCAACCTCCCTCACAAAGTCGGGCCAACGTCCTGACTTTC.

The gene calls are TRBV5-8 and TRBJ1-4; TRBD1 is a possible D gene (6 bases). The CDR3 runs 15 residues. Germline values: CDR1 SGHTS, CDR2 YDEGEE. Trimming took 5 bases from V and 2 from J, leaving 13 bases between them. The CDR3 DNA follows: TGTGCCAGCAGTCATTACAGGGTCACTAATGAAAAACTGTTTTTT. Translation: CASSHYRVTNEKLFF.

This clone occurred a few times. The chain joins TRBV6-6 to TRBJ2-1, with 7 bases identical to TRBD2. Germline V gene lookup returns CDR1 MNHNY and CDR2 SVGAGI (reference sequence). V lost 10 bases and J lost 7; bases outside the gene matches: 7. This CDR3 has 12 amino acids. CDR3 coding DNA: TGTGCCACCTTAACCGGGGGGAATGAGCAGTTCTTC. Amino acid sequence: CATLTGGNEQFF.

The V and J genes are TRBV7-6 and TRBJ2-4; either TRBD1 or TRBD2 may fit D (5 bases each). There are 18 residues in the CDR3. From germline, CDR1 is SGHVS and CDR2 FNYEAQ. The germline V and J ends were trimmed by 5 bases and 0 bases, with 20 bases remaining between them. The CDR3: CASSEGTPIAIAKNIQYF. The CDR3, as DNA: TGTGCCAGCAGCGAGGGGACCCCGATTGCGATAGCCAAAAACATTCAGTACTTC.